Sequencing of this T cell receptor beta chain was carried out in a study of shared clonotypes between healthy human individuals. The wider study: CD8 memory received one plate per donor, CD8 naive two, CD4 memory three and CD4 naive three. Findings and caveats of the study: Among donors, clonotype sharing was expected to be affected by sequencing depth.

This CDR3 contains 18 residues. Trimming took 4 bases from V and 6 from J; bases not matched to a gene: 18. In germline, CDR1 is LNHDA, CDR2 SQIVND (reference sequence). Researchers divided each subset's genomic DNA evenly across several immunoSEQ plates. The repertoire was sequenced with immunoSEQ multiplex PCR; TCRdb's copy has only in-frame clones and lacks some. The sample comprises 1,500,000 or so clones, 96% of which are singletons, and roughly 1.1% rests with the top ten. Details on this clone: No antigen is known for it.

The sequencing input was naive CD4+ T cells sorted from blood. Subset here: CD45RA+ positively selected. V usage is TRBV19 and J usage is TRBJ1-5, with TRBD1 identical over 7 bases. The receptor's source is a young man in good health. The CDR3 loop is CASSTMSLRQGVPQPQHF. CDR3 DNA sequence: TGTGCCAGTAGTACCATGAGCCTAAGACAGGGAGTTCCTCAGCCCCAGCATTTT.